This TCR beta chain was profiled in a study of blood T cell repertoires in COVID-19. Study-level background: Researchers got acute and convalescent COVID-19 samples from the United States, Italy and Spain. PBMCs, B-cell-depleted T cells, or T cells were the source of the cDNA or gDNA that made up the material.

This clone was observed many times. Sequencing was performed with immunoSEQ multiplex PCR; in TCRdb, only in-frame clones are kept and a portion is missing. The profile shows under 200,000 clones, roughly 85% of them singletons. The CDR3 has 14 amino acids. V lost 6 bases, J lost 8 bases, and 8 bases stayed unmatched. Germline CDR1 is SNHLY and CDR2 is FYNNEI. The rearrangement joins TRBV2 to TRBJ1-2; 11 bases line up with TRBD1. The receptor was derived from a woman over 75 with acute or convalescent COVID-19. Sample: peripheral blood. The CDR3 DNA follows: TGTGCCAGCAGCCTAGGACAGGGGGCGCGAGGCTACACCTTC. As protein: CASSLGQGARGYTF.